Listed below are T cell receptor beta chains from one sample, sequenced in a study of blood T cell repertoires in COVID-19. Generated by immunoSEQ multiplex PCR, the TCRdb table keeps only in-frame clones and is missing some. The table lists 90,000 to 110,000 clones, over 60% of them singletons. Sequencing was done on a sample of peripheral blood. These receptors all come from a human donor in a cohort sampled during active or convalescent COVID-19. Each CDR3 is given with its conserved first and last residue. Fields, in order: V gene, D gene, J gene, clone size, CDR3 DNA, CDR3 protein. The D gene is left open where the match is weak. Where a row states a size, it is once, few, many or the class of an expanded clone; other rows omit it.

V: TRBV30; D: TRBD1; J: TRBJ1-3; size: .; DNA: TGTGCCTGGAGTATCAAAGGGGGCAGCGGAAACACCATATATTTT; CDR3: CAWSIKGGSGNTIYF
V: TRBV28; D: TRBD1; J: TRBJ1-2; size: .; DNA: TGTGCCAGCAGTTTATCCAGTCCAGGGGGCCAATACGGCTACACCTTC; CDR3: CASSLSSPGGQYGYTF
V: TRBV18; D: .; J: TRBJ2-1; size: .; DNA: TGTGCCAGCTCGACCGGGGGCAATGAGCAGTTCTTC; CDR3: CASSTGGNEQFF
V: TRBV7-2; D: .; J: TRBJ2-1; size: .; DNA: TGTGCCAGCAGCTTAGGGACAAACTACAATGAGCAGTTCTTC; CDR3: CASSLGTNYNEQFF
V: TRBV5-1; D: .; J: TRBJ2-1; size: .; DNA: TGCGCCAGCAGCGGCGGTGCCAGCAATGAGCAGTTCTTC; CDR3: CASSGGASNEQFF
V: TRBV6-1; D: .; J: TRBJ1-6; size: once; DNA: TGTGCCAGCAGTGACGTACAGGGATATTATTCACCCCTCCACTTT; CDR3: CASSDVQGYYSPLHF
V: TRBV6-2/TRBV6-3; D: TRBD1; J: TRBJ2-6; size: .; DNA: TGTGCCAGCAGTTATCAAGGGGGCGCGGGGGCCAACGTCCTGACTTTC; CDR3: CASSYQGGAGANVLTF
V: TRBV6-5; D: .; J: TRBJ2-3; size: .; DNA: TGTGCCAGCAGTTACCCCCCATTAGATACGCAGTATTTT; CDR3: CASSYPPLDTQYF
V: TRBV18; D: .; J: TRBJ1-5; size: .; DNA: TGTGCCAGCTCACATGGACAGACGGATCAGCCCCAGCATTTT; CDR3: CASSHGQTDQPQHF
V: TRBV7-9; D: .; J: TRBJ2-1; size: .; DNA: TGTGCCAGCAGCTTAAGCCTAGCCCAGAATGAGCAGTTCTTC; CDR3: CASSLSLAQNEQFF
V: TRBV7-8; D: TRBD1; J: TRBJ2-7; size: .; DNA: TGTGCCAGCAGCTTTGGGGACAGTACCTACGAGCAGTACTTC; CDR3: CASSFGDSTYEQYF
V: TRBV14; D: TRBD1; J: TRBJ1-1; size: .; DNA: TGTGCCAGCAGCCCGCGACAGGGGAACACTGAAGCTTTCTTT; CDR3: CASSPRQGNTEAFF
V: TRBV12-3/TRBV12-4; D: .; J: TRBJ2-2; size: few; DNA: TGTGCCAGCAGTACAGTGGTAGAGCTGTTTTTT; CDR3: CASSTVVELFF